These 20 T cell receptor beta chains originate from one sample sequenced in a study of blood T cell repertoires in COVID-19. The data were produced by immunoSEQ multiplex PCR, yet TCRdb's version contains in-frame clones alone and is incomplete. The sample contains about 330,000 clones, roughly 84% of which appear only once. Sequences were obtained from PBMCs or T cells enriched from blood (not recorded which). These receptors were taken from a woman aged 30 to 39 who had recovered from COVID-19.

V usage is TRBV7-9 and J usage is TRBJ1-4; 7 nucleotides match TRBD1. J gave up 4 bases and V 5 bases, and 7 bases lay outside the gene matches. Germline V gene lookup returns CDR1 SEHNR and CDR2 FQNEAQ (reference sequence). The CDR3 contains 15 residues. The DNA of the CDR3 is TGTGCCAGCAGCCCATCCGGGACAGTTAATGAAAAACTGTTTTTT. Translated: CASSPSGTVNEKLFF.

The chain combines TRBV9 with TRBJ1-3; no clear D. Per germline, CDR1 SGDLS and CDR2 YYNGEE. Deletions cut 4 bases from V and 4 bases from J, with 15 bases between. The CDR3 loop spans 15 amino acids. CDR3: CASSSEGGAGNTIYF. CDR3 bases: TGTGCCAGCAGCTCTGAAGGAGGCGCCGGAAACACCATATATTTT.

The table lists this clone with a few counts. This chain uses TRBV5-4 with TRBJ2-6, with D unresolved. This CDR3 contains 16 residues. V gave up 0 bases and J gave up 0 bases, with 7 bases separating them. CDR1 SGHNT and CDR2 YYREEE come from the germline V gene (reference sequence). DNA for the CDR3: TGTGCCAGCAGCTTGGCCTGGAGCTCTGGGGCCAACGTCCTGACTTTC. Translating it yields CASSLAWSSGANVLTF.

This clone was found once. The chain has TRBV19 and TRBJ1-1; TRBD1 is a possible D gene (6 bases). V was pared by 10 bases and J by 6 bases, with 24 bases between. This CDR3 spans 15 amino acids. Germline V gives CDR1 LNHDA, CDR2 SQIVND (reference sequence). CDR3 in DNA: TGTGCCACCCGAAAAGTGGGGCCCGGACAGCCTGAAGCTTTCTTT. Protein product: CATRKVGPGQPEAFF.

The chain couples TRBV9 to TRBJ2-7, with 7 bases that match TRBD1. Losses at the gene ends were 4 bases for V and 0 bases for J; bases not matched to a gene: 10. This CDR3 is built from 16 residues. Germline loops: CDR1 SGDLS, CDR2 YYNGEE. The CDR3 reads CASSPSGTANSYEQYF. The CDR3 DNA sequence: TGTGCCAGCAGCCCCTCCGGGACAGCAAACTCCTACGAGCAGTACTTC.

In this sample, this clone turned up a few times. J is TRBJ1-2 and V is TRBV2, with a possible D match to TRBD1 (6 bases). The V end lost 6 bases, the J end lost 4 bases, and 15 bases lay between the germline ends. The CDR3 spans 14 residues. CDR1 SNHLY and CDR2 FYNNEI come from the germline V gene. This CDR3 is CASRVDSKPYGYTF. In DNA form, the CDR3 reads TGTGCCAGCAGGGTGGACAGCAAACCCTATGGCTACACCTTC. Combining the CDR3 with reference TRBV2 and TRBJ1-2 gives the whole variable domain EPEVTQTPSHQVTQMGQEVILRCVPISNHLYFYWYRQILGQKVEFLVSFYNNEISEKSEIFDDQFSVERPDGSNFTLKIRSTKLEDSAMYFCASRVDSKPYGYTFGSGTRLTVV.

This chain links TRBV4-1 with TRBJ1-1, with 8 bases that match TRBD1. In germline, CDR1 is MGHRA, CDR2 YSYEKL. The CDR3 runs to 13 residues. After removal of 2 bases from V and 6 bases from J, the junction contained 2 bases not matched to a gene. The CDR3 region is CASSQTGGPEAFF. CDR3 bases: TGCGCCAGCAGCCAAACAGGGGGGCCTGAAGCTTTCTTT.

The chain carries TRBV11-2 and TRBJ2-1; D gene ambiguous. From germline, CDR1 is SGHAT and CDR2 FQNNGV. The CDR3 covers 14 residues. V was trimmed by 0 bases and J by 5 bases, leaving 8 bases between them. The CDR3 DNA sequence: TGTGCCAGCAGCTTAGACCGACGGGACAATGAGCAGTTCTTC. It is translated as CASSLDRRDNEQFF.

This clone was counted between two and nine times. The chain is built from TRBV28 and TRBJ2-7; TRBD1 is a possible D gene (5 bases). V was shortened by 4 bases and J by 4 bases, with 23 bases between the two germline ends. Germline CDR1 and CDR2: MDHEN and SYDVKM. CDR3 length: 17 amino acids. CDR3 amino acids: CASSSYSAGNSGYEQYF. The CDR3 DNA reads as TGTGCCAGCAGTTCCTACTCCGCAGGCAACTCAGGGTACGAGCAGTACTTC.

The chain couples TRBV2 to TRBJ1-5; D unclear. CDR1 is SNHLY, CDR2 FYNNEI, per germline. This CDR3 has 14 residues. Trimming removed 0 bases from V and 5 bases from J, with 8 bases in between. The DNA of the CDR3 is TGTGCCAGCAGTGAAGCGAGAGGCCATCAGCCCCAGCATTTT. It is translated as CASSEARGHQPQHF. Full variable domain (rest looked up from reference TRBV2 and TRBJ1-5): EPEVTQTPSHQVTQMGQEVILRCVPISNHLYFYWYRQILGQKVEFLVSFYNNEISEKSEIFDDQFSVERPDGSNFTLKIRSTKLEDSAMYFCASSEARGHQPQHFGDGTRLSIL.

The V gene is TRBV15, the J gene TRBJ1-1, with unresolved D. The CDR3 extends over 15 amino acids. V was shortened by 0 bases and J by 0 bases, with 8 bases between the two germline ends. The V gene's germline CDR1 is LNHNV and CDR2 YYDKDF (reference sequence). The CDR3 nucleotides are TGTGCCACCAGCAGAGATGGCAATCTGAACACTGAAGCTTTCTTT. Residues: CATSRDGNLNTEAFF.

V gene TRBV3-1 (or the pseudogene TRBV3-2) combines with J gene TRBJ1-1, with D possibly being TRBD1 (5 bases). The V end lost 6 bases, the J end lost 6 bases, and 20 bases lay between the germline ends. Germline V lookup: CDR1 LGHDT, CDR2 YNNKEL (reference sequence). This CDR3 has 15 residues. In nucleotides, the CDR3 is TGTGCCAGCAGGCCCAGAGGGGAGGGAGGAGCTGAAGCTTTCTTT. Protein product: CASRPRGEGGAEAFF.

This rearrangement joins TRBV24-1 to TRBJ1-2; tentatively, D is TRBD1 (5 bases). The ends were cut back, 9 bases at V and 3 bases at J, with 10 bases in the middle. This CDR3 is 12 amino acids long. In germline, CDR1 is KGHDR, CDR2 SFDVKD. The CDR3 DNA reads TGTGCCACCCAGGGCTCAGACTATGGCTACACCTTC. Amino acids: CATQGSDYGYTF.

The CDR3 sequence is CAIRTEQNTEAFF. As DNA, the CDR3 is TGTGCCATCAGGACAGAACAGAACACTGAAGCTTTCTTT. The rearrangement links TRBV10-3 to TRBJ1-1; weak D call: TRBD1 (5 bases). CDR3 length: 13 amino acids. Germline assignment: CDR1 ENHRY and CDR2 SYGVKD. Trimming removed 6 bases from V and 1 base from J, with 9 bases in between.

The rearrangement joins TRBV28 to TRBJ1-1; 8 nucleotides line up with TRBD1. There are 14 residues in the CDR3. Losses at the gene ends were 5 bases for V and 1 base for J; bases not matched to a gene: 3. Germline CDR1 is MDHEN and CDR2 is SYDVKM. The CDR3 loop is CASSGGQENTEAFF. As DNA, the CDR3 is TGTGCCAGCAGTGGGGGACAGGAGAACACTGAAGCTTTCTTT.

This chain's CDR3 is CASSPAASGNYEQYF. CDR3 bases: TGTGCCAGCAGCCCAGCCGCTAGCGGGAACTACGAGCAGTACTTC. The chain uses TRBV3-1 (or the pseudogene TRBV3-2) and TRBJ2-7, with 9 bases lining up with TRBD2. From germline, CDR1 is LGHDT and CDR2 YNNKEL (reference sequence). This CDR3 has 15 amino acids. V shed 4 bases and J 3 bases; nucleotides not matched to a gene: 7.

The rearrangement links TRBV5-5 to TRBJ1-6, with a tentative D call TRBD1 (5 bases). The CDR3 covers 14 residues. Germline values: CDR1 SGHKS, CDR2 YYEKEE (reference sequence). The V and J ends lost 0 bases and 9 bases respectively, with 10 bases between them. The CDR3 DNA follows: TGTGCCAGCAGCTTGGGTCAGGGAGGTTCACCCCTCCACTTT. This translates into CASSLGQGGSPLHF.

This chain joins TRBV15 and TRBJ2-7; a possible D gene is TRBD1 (6 bases). The V gene lost 0 bases and the J gene lost 0 bases, with 15 bases spanning the gap. CDR1 is LNHNV and CDR2 is YYDKDF in the germline V gene (reference sequence). This CDR3 region has 17 residues. The CDR3 region has the DNA TGTGCCACCAGCAGAGATCGGGGACACCCGAGCTCCTACGAGCAGTACTTC. This sequence encodes CATSRDRGHPSSYEQYF.

The chain couples TRBV2 to TRBJ1-1; possible D gene TRBD1, 6 bases. Trimming shortened V by 6 bases and J by 6 bases, and 23 bases separated the two germline ends. The germline CDR1 and CDR2 sequences are SNHLY and FYNNEI. The CDR3 totals 16 residues. The CDR3 loop reads CASSQLTGARGAEAFF. The CDR3 DNA follows: TGTGCCAGCAGCCAACTAACCGGGGCCAGGGGCGCTGAAGCTTTCTTT.

The chain has TRBV7-8 and TRBJ1-4, with a possible D match to TRBD1 (5 bases). The ends were cut back, 1 base at V and 3 bases at J, with 15 bases in the middle. Germline CDR1 is SGHVS and CDR2 is FQNEAQ. The CDR3 runs to 17 residues. The CDR3 here is CASSLGRQGQPNEKLFF. CDR3 in DNA: TGTGCCAGCAGCTTAGGGCGGCAGGGTCAGCCTAATGAAAAACTGTTTTTT.